These T cell receptor beta chains were read from a single sample in a study of identical twins. One entry per CDR3 protein, called by TCRdb with MiXCR from the 5' RACE reads. The top ten clones hold over 10% of a sample with hundreds of thousands of distinct CDR3 sequences, 15% to 20% of them seen once. These data were also reused for a study on T cells expressing NK-cell markers.

Sample: PBMCs. The receptors were sampled from a woman between 18 and 29 years old in good health. CDR3s include the opening cysteine and the closing phenylalanine or tryptophan. The D gene is left open where the match is weak. For some rows the clone size is stated as once, few or many, or as a class when expanded; others skip it.

V,size,J,D,CDR3,DNA
TRBV5-1,few,TRBJ2-1,-,CASSLASGQRYNEQFF,TGCGCCAGCAGCTTGGCGAGCGGGCAACGCTACAATGAGCAGTTCTTC
TRBV7-2,few,TRBJ1-1,-,CATGGGRGTEAFF,TGTGCCACGGGCGGGGGTCGAGGCACTGAAGCTTTCTTT
TRBV12-3/TRBV12-4,once,TRBJ2-7,TRBD2,CASRPPGLAGEREQYF,TGTGCCAGCAGACCCCCGGGACTAGCGGGAGAACGCGAGCAGTACTTC
TRBV9,-,TRBJ2-7,TRBD2,CASSPTSGSLYEQYF,TGTGCCAGCAGCCCCACTAGCGGGAGTCTTTACGAGCAGTACTTC
TRBV12-3/TRBV12-4,-,TRBJ1-2,-,CASSRWGGSYGYTF,TGTGCCAGCAGTCGATGGGGAGGGTCTTATGGCTACACCTTC
TRBV3-1,-,TRBJ1-1,-,CASSQLGGDTEAFF,TGTGCCAGCAGCCAGCTGGGGGGCGACACTGAAGCTTTCTTT
TRBV12-3/TRBV12-4,few,TRBJ2-1,-,CASRAGRVFYNEQFF,TGTGCCAGCAGAGCGGGCCGGGTTTTCTACAATGAGCAGTTCTTC
TRBV10-3,few,TRBJ2-7,-,CATEGVSNEQYF,TGTGCCACCGAAGGGGTTAGCAACGAGCAGTACTTC
TRBV10-3,few,TRBJ1-5,-,CAISVGHPNQPQHF,TGTGCCATCAGTGTAGGGCACCCTAATCAGCCCCAGCATTTT
TRBV20-1,-,TRBJ1-4,-,CSARGVTNEKLFF,TGCAGTGCTAGGGGGGTAACTAATGAAAAACTGTTTTTT
TRBV12-3/TRBV12-4,-,TRBJ2-3,TRBD2,CASRTGGELDTQYF,TGTGCCAGCCGGACGGGGGGGGAGTTGGATACGCAGTATTTT
TRBV6-5,-,TRBJ2-7,-,CASSSRRGGLGYEQYF,TGTGCCAGCAGTTCTCGGAGGGGCGGATTGGGTTACGAGCAGTACTTC
TRBV12-3/TRBV12-4,-,TRBJ2-1,-,CAIRPPPGATRSSYNEQFF,TGTGCCATCAGACCTCCCCCTGGGGCCACGAGGAGCTCCTACAATGAGCAGTTCTTC
TRBV20-1,few,TRBJ2-1,-,CSAMDRTSGYNEQFF,TGCAGTGCCATGGACCGGACGTCAGGGTACAATGAGCAGTTCTTC
TRBV12-3/TRBV12-4,few,TRBJ2-1,-,CASSGTPDYNEQFF,TGTGCCAGCAGCGGGACTCCTGACTACAATGAGCAGTTCTTC
TRBV12-3/TRBV12-4,-,TRBJ2-6,-,CASSRQSGFSGANVLTF,TGTGCCAGCAGCAGACAATCGGGCTTCTCTGGGGCCAACGTCCTGACTTTC
TRBV4-2,many,TRBJ2-3,-,CASSQGGQRNTDTQYF,TGTGCCAGCAGCCAAGGTGGACAGAGAAACACAGATACGCAGTATTTT
TRBV12-3/TRBV12-4,-,TRBJ1-1,-,CASSSGPSRTEAFF,TGTGCCAGCAGCTCAGGACCTTCCCGGACTGAAGCTTTCTTT
TRBV12-3/TRBV12-4,-,TRBJ2-3,-,CASSNLGTDTQYF,TGTGCCAGCAGCAACTTAGGTACAGATACGCAGTATTTT
TRBV3-1,-,TRBJ1-1,-,CASSELGQMNTEAFF,TGTGCCAGCAGTGAACTCGGACAGATGAACACTGAAGCTTTCTTT
TRBV12-3/TRBV12-4,few,TRBJ2-5,-,CASSPHQTQYF,TGTGCCAGCAGTCCCCACCAGACCCAGTACTTC
TRBV3-1,-,TRBJ2-3,TRBD2,CASSQYGGGGPSTQYF,TGTGCCAGCAGCCAATACGGCGGGGGGGGTCCCAGTACGCAGTATTTT
TRBV29-1,few,TRBJ2-5,-,CSVAGRVLETQYF,TGCAGCGTTGCCGGCAGGGTGTTGGAGACCCAGTACTTC
TRBV2,few,TRBJ2-4,TRBD1,CASSPGQGKNIQYF,TGTGCCAGCAGTCCGGGACAGGGTAAAAACATTCAGTACTTC
TRBV7-9,-,TRBJ1-1,-,CASSLARDRALF,TGTGCCAGCAGCTTAGCGCGGGATAGGGCTCTCTTT